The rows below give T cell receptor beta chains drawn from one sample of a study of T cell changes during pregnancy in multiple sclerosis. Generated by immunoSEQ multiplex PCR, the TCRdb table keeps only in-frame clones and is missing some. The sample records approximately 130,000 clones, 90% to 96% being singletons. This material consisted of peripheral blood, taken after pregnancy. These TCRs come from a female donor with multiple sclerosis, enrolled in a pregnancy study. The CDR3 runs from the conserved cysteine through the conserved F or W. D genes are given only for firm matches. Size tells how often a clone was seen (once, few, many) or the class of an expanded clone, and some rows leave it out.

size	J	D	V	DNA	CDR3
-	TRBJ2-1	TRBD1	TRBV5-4	TGTGCCAGCAGCTTGGCCGGGACAGGGGGTTACAATGAGCAGTTCTTC	CASSLAGTGGYNEQFF
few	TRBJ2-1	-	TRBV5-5	TGTGCCAGCAGGTTGACCGGGGATGAGCAGTTCTTC	CASRLTGDEQFF
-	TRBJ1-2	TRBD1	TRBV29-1	TGCAGCGTTGGGACCCAGGGGGCTGGCTATGGCTACACCTTC	CSVGTQGAGYGYTF
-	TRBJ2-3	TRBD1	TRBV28	TGTGCCAGCAGTCCCTCGACAGGGCCCACTAGCACAGATACGCAGTATTTT	CASSPSTGPTSTDTQYF
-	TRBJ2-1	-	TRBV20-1	TGCAGTGCTTTGCGCCGTGAGCAGTTCTTC	CSALRREQFF
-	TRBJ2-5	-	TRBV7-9	TGTGCCAGCAGCCCATTCATTCAAGAGACCCAGTACTTC	CASSPFIQETQYF
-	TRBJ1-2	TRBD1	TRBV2	TGTGCCAGCAGTGCGGCAGGGGGCAGATTGAGTTATGGCTACACCTTC	CASSAAGGRLSYGYTF
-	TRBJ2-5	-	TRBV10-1	TGCGCCAGCAGTGAGGGCCTATGCGGGACCCAGTACTTC	CASSEGLCGTQYF
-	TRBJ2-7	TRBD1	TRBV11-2	TGTGCCAGCAGGAGCCTCAGGGGGCCCGAGCAGTACTTC	CASRSLRGPEQYF
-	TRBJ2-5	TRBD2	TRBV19	TGTGCCAGTAGTCTGACGGGGGGGACCCAGTACTTC	CASSLTGGTQYF
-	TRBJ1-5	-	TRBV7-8	TGTGCCAGCAGCTTAGGCGCCTGGGGGGATAGCAATCAGCCCCAGCATTTT	CASSLGAWGDSNQPQHF
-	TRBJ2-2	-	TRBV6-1	TGTGCCAGCACCCTAATCTTTTCCGGGGAGCTGTTTTTT	CASTLIFSGELFF
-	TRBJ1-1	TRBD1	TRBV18	TGTGCCAGCTCACCCTTGCTGGACAGGGGGAATCAGGCTTTCTTT	CASSPLLDRGNQAFF
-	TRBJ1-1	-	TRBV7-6	TGTGCCAGCAGCTTAGGTGTTTGGTGGGGGGGAGCTGAAGCTTTCTTT	CASSLGVWWGGAEAFF
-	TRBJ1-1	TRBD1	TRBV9	TGTGCCAGCAGCGTAGTTTATTCTGTGAGGGGGCTGGACACTGAAGCTTTCTTT	CASSVVYSVRGLDTEAFF
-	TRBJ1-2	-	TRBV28	TGTGCCAGCAGCACTTTTGGGGGCGGAGGCTACACCTTC	CASSTFGGGGYTF
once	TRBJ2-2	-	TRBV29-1	TGCAGCGTGACTAACACCGGGGAGCTGTTTTTT	CSVTNTGELFF
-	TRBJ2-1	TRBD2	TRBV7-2	TGTGCCAGCAGCTTAGGAGGAATAGCGGGAGGTAATGAGCAGTTCTTC	CASSLGGIAGGNEQFF
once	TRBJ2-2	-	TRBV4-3	TGCGCCAGCAGCCAAGATCTAGGCGGATACACCGGGGAGCTGTTTTTT	CASSQDLGGYTGELFF
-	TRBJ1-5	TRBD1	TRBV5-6	TGTGCCAGCAGCTTGGGAGGGGGCGGGTATCAGCCCCAGCATTTT	CASSLGGGGYQPQHF
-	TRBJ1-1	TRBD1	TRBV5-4	TGTGCCAGCAGCTCCTTGGACAGGGGGCGTCTCACTGAAGCTTTCTTT	CASSSLDRGRLTEAFF
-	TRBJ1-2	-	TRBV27	TGTGCCAGCAGTTTGACAGTAGGGGGGGCATATGGCTACACCTTC	CASSLTVGGAYGYTF
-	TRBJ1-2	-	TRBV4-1	TGCGCCAGCAGCCAAGGGGGCACGAATAGATATGGCTACACCTTC	CASSQGGTNRYGYTF
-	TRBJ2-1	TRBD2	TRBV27	TGTGCCAGCAGTTTATCCTGGACTAGCGGGAGAGTCACCTACAATGAGCAGTTCTTC	CASSLSWTSGRVTYNEQFF
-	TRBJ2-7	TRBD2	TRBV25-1	TGTGCCAGCACTAGCGGGAGGGCTCTCTCCTACGAGCAGTACTTC	CASTSGRALSYEQYF
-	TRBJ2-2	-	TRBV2	TGTGCCAGCAGTGGACAGGCCTCATCGAACACCGGGGAGCTGTTTTTT	CASSGQASSNTGELFF
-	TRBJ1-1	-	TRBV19	TGTGCCAGCCGGGACATTACTGGTCGGAGCACTGAAGCTTTCTTT	CASRDITGRSTEAFF
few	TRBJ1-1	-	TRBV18	TGTGCCAGCTCACCCGGCGGGAACACTGAAGCTTTCTTT	CASSPGGNTEAFF
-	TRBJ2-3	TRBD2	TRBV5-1	TGCGCCAGCAGCTTGGAGGGACTAGCGGGAGGGCCACGGATGTATTTT	CASSLEGLAGGPRMYF
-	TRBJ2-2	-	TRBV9	TGTGCCAGCAGCCTCCGGGATTCGAACACCGGGGAGCTGTTTTTT	CASSLRDSNTGELFF
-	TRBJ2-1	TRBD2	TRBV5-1	TGCGCCAGCACGTTCGACATAGCGGGAGGCCTATACAATGAGCAGTTCTTC	CASTFDIAGGLYNEQFF
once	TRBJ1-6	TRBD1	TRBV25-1	TGTGCCAGCAGTAAACCGGGACAGGGGTTTTCACCCCTCCACTTT	CASSKPGQGFSPLHF
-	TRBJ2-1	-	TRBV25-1	TGTGCCAGCAGTGAATATAAGGTGGGCGTGGTCACCAACAATGAGCAGTTCTTC	CASSEYKVGVVTNNEQFF
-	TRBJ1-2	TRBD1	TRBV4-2	TGTGCCAGCAGCCAAGATTGGCAGGGGGTCTATGGCTACACCTTC	CASSQDWQGVYGYTF
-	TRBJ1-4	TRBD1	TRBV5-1	TGCGCCAGCAGCGTGGACAGGCCTAATGAAAAACTGTTTTTT	CASSVDRPNEKLFF
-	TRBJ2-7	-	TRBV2	TGTGCCAGCAGTGGGGTTGGGGAGAGCTACGAGCAGTACTTC	CASSGVGESYEQYF
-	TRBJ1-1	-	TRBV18	TGTGCCAGCTCACCACCCGGTCTTACCACTGAAGCTTTCTTT	CASSPPGLTTEAFF
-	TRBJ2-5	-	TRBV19	TGTGCCAGTAGTATATCGGGGGAGACCCAGTACTTC	CASSISGETQYF
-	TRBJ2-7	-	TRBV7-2	TGTGCCAGCAGCATCGGTGTCTACTACGAGCAGTACTTC	CASSIGVYYEQYF
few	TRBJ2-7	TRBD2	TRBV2	TGTGCCAGCAAGTGGCTAGCGGGAGCCGGAAGTAGCGAGCAGTACTTC	CASKWLAGAGSSEQYF
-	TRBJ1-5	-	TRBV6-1	TGTGCCAGCAGTCCTACCGGCAATCAGCCCCAGCATTTT	CASSPTGNQPQHF
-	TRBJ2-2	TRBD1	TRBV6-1	TGTGCCAGCAGTGCCGGGACAGGGGCCGGAGGGGAGCTGTTTTTT	CASSAGTGAGGELFF
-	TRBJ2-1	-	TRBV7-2	TGTGCCAGCAGCTTACCCCGGGAGAATGAGCAGTTCTTC	CASSLPRENEQFF
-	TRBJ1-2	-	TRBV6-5	TGTGCCAGCAGGTGGGGCCCCCCGAACTATGGCTACACCTTC	CASRWGPPNYGYTF
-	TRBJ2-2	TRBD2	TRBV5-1	TGCGCCAGCAGCCAGACTAGCCGGGAGCTGTTTTTT	CASSQTSRELFF
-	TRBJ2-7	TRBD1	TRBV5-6	TGTGCCAGCACCCTCCCATCCGGGACAGGGGCTTGTGAGCAGTACTTC	CASTLPSGTGACEQYF
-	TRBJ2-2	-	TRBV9	TGTGCCAGCCGCGGTGGGGGGACAGCGAACACCGGGGAGCTGTTTTTT	CASRGGGTANTGELFF
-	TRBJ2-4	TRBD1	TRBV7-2	TGTGCCAGCAGCCCTGGGACAGGGGGCTGGGGGGCCAAAAACATTCAGTACTTC	CASSPGTGGWGAKNIQYF
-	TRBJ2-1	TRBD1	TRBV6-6	TGTGCCAGCAGTTACTCAGGGACAGGGGTGCGGGATGAGCAGTTCTTC	CASSYSGTGVRDEQFF
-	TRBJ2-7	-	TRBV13	TGTGCCAGCAGCAACGGCTACGAGCAGTACTTC	CASSNGYEQYF
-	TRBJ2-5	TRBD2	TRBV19	TGTGCCAGTAGCGACGGACTAGCGGGAGGGAGGGAGACCCAGTACTTC	CASSDGLAGGRETQYF
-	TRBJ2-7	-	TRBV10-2	TGCGCCAGCAGTGCGGGAGTGCGGTGGGACGAGCAGTACTTC	CASSAGVRWDEQYF
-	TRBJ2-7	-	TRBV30	TGTGCCTGGAGTGTACTGACCCGTTCTAGGACCTACGAGCAGTACTTC	CAWSVLTRSRTYEQYF
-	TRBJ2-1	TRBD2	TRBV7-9	TGTGCCAGCAGTCCAACTAGCGGGAGTTCTCTTGAGCAGTTCTTC	CASSPTSGSSLEQFF
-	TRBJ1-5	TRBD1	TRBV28	TGTGCCAGCAGTTCACAGGGGGAGGGTCAGCCCCAGCATTTT	CASSSQGEGQPQHF
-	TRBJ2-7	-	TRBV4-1	TGCGCCAGCAGCCAAGAAGGAGGGTGGGAGCAGTACTTC	CASSQEGGWEQYF
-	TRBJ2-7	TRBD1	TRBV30	TGTGCCTGGAGTGGGGGGGGACAGGGGGCTTGGGAGCAGTACTTC	CAWSGGGQGAWEQYF
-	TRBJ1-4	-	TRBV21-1	TGTGCCAGCAGCAAAAAGCCCCCATACGGTGAAAAACTGTTTTTT	CASSKKPPYGEKLFF
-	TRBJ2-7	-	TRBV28	TGTGCCAGCAGTTTAGGAGGGGCAGGGGGAATCTACGAGCAGTACTTC	CASSLGGAGGIYEQYF
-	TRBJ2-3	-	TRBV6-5	TGTGCCAGCAAAGCTGCGCCTCTCAGCACAGATACGCAGTATTTT	CASKAAPLSTDTQYF